This T cell receptor (beta chain) comes out of a study of T-cell reconstitution after alpha-beta-depleted transplantation in children. Preparation of the TCRbeta library involved a method that used unique molecular identifiers. TCRdb used MiXCR to reprocess the PCR reads, holding one entry per CDR3 protein. Of fewer than 550,000 distinct CDR3 sequences listed, roughly 11% were seen once; the top ten hold 4.5% to 6.5%. The CDR3 is 18 amino acids. CDR1 and CDR2 (germline): SGHAT, FQDESV (reference sequence). With 1 base clipped from V and 1 base from J, the junction kept 12 bases outside the gene matches.

This clonotype was sampled from a human donor who donated a stem cell graft to a child with acute myeloid leukemia. Sequenced material: PBMCs from the stem cell graft donor, taken from the stem cell graft. V is TRBV11-1 and J is TRBJ1-1, with 7 nucleotides matching TRBD1. Written as DNA, the CDR3 is TGTGCCAGCAGCTTAGAACGCGACAGGGCTTTCTGGAACACTGAAGCTTTCTTT. Amino acid sequence: CASSLERDRAFWNTEAFF.